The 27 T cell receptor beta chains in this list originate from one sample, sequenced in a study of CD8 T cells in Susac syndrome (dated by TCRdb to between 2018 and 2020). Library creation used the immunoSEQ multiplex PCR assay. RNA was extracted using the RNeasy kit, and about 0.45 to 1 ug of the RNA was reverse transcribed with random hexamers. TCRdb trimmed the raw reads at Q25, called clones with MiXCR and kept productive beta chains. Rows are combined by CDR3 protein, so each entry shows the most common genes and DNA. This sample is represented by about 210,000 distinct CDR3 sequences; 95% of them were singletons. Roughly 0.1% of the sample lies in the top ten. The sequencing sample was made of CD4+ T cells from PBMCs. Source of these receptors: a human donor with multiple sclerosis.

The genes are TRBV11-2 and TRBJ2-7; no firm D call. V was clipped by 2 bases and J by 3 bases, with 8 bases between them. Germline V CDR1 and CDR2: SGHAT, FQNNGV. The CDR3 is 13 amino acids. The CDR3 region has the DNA TGTGCCAGCAGCTTATCCGTGGGCTACGAGCAGTACTTC. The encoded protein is CASSLSVGYEQYF.

CDR3 DNA: TGTGCCTGGGGGTCCATGGACGAGCAGTACTTC. It is translated as CAWGSMDEQYF. V and J are TRBV30 and TRBJ2-7; unclear D gene. The germline V gene encodes CDR1 GTSNPN and CDR2 SVGIG (reference sequence). V was clipped by 5 bases and J by 5 bases, with 10 bases between them. The CDR3 totals 11 residues.

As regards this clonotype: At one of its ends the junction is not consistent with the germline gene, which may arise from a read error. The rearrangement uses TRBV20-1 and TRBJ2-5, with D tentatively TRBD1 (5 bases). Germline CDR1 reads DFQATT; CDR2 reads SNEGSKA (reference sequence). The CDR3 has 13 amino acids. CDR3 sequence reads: CSARGGGQGTQYF. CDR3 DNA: TGCAGTGCTAGAGGGGGTGGACAAGGGACCCAGTACTTC.

CDR3 residues: CSVGGTSGYEQFF. CDR3 bases: TGCAGCGTGGGAGGGACTAGCGGTTATGAGCAGTTCTTC. The rearrangement links TRBV29-1 to TRBJ2-1; 11 bases align to TRBD2. The CDR3 sequence is 13 residues long. The V segment lost 6 bases and the J segment 8 bases; nucleotides outside the gene matches: 6. Germline CDR1 reads SQVTM; CDR2 reads ANQGSEA.

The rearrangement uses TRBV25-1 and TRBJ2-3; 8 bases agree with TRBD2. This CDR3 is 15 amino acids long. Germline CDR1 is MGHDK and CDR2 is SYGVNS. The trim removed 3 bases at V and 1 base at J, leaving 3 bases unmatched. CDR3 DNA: TGTGCCAGCAGTGATCGAGCGGGAGGCACAGATACGCAGTATTTT. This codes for CASSDRAGGTDTQYF.

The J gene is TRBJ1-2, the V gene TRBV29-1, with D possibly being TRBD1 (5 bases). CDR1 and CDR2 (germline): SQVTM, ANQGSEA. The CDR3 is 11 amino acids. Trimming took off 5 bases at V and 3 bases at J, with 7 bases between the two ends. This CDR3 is CSVRGDYGYTF. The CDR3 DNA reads TGCAGCGTTCGAGGGGACTATGGCTACACCTTC.

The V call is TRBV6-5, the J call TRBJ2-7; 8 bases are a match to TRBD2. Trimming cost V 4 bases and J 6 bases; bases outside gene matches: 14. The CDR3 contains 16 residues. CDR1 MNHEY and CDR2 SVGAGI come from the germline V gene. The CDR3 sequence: CASSFQKPPAGVEQYF. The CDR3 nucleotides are TGTGCCAGCAGTTTCCAAAAACCACCAGCGGGAGTCGAGCAGTACTTC.

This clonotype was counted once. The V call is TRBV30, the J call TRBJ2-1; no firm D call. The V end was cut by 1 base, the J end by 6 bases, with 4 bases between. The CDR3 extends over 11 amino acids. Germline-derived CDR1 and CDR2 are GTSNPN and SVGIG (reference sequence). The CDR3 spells CAWSGSNEQFF. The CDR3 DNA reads TGTGCCTGGAGTGGTAGCAATGAGCAGTTCTTC.

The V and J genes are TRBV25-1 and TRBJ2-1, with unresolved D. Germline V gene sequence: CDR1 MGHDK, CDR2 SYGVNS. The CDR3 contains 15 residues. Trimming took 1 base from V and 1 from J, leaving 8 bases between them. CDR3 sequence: CASSESQVSYNEQFF. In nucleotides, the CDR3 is TGTGCCAGCAGTGAATCGCAGGTATCCTACAATGAGCAGTTCTTC. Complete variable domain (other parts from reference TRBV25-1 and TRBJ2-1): EADIYQTPRYLVIGTGKKITLECSQTMGHDKMYWYQQDPGMELHLIHYSYGVNSTEKGDLSSESTVSRIRTEHFPLTLESARPSHTSQYLCASSESQVSYNEQFFGPGTRLTVL.

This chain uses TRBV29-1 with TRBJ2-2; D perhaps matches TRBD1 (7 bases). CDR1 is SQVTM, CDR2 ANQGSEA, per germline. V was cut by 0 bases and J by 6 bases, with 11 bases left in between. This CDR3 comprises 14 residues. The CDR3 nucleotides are TGCAGCGTTGAAGAGACAGGGACTCCCGGGGAGCTGTTTTTT. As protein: CSVEETGTPGELFF.

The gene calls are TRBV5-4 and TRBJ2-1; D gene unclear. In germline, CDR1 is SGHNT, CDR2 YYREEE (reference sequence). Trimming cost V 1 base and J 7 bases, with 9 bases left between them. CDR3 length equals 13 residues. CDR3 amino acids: CASSLIGGNEQFF. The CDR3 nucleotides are TGTGCCAGCAGCTTGATTGGCGGAAATGAGCAGTTCTTC.

CDR3 residues: CASSLTQGLIYNSPLHF. As DNA, the CDR3 is TGTGCCAGCAGTTTAACCCAGGGATTAATCTATAATTCACCCCTCCACTTT. V is TRBV28 and J is TRBJ1-6, with D possibly being TRBD1 (5 bases). The CDR3 has 17 amino acids. V was pared by 2 bases and J by 3 bases, with 14 bases between. The germline V gene encodes CDR1 MDHEN and CDR2 SYDVKM. The whole variable domain, filled in from reference TRBV28 and TRBJ1-6, reads DVKVTQSSRYLVKRTGEKVFLECVQDMDHENMFWYRQDPGLGLRLIYFSYDVKMKEKGDIPEGYSVSREKKERFSLILESASTNQTSMYLCASSLTQGLIYNSPLHFGNGTRLTVT.

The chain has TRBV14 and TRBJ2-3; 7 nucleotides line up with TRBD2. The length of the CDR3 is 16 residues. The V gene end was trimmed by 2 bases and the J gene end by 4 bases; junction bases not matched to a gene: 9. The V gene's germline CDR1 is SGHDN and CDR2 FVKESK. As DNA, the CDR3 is TGTGCCAGCAGCCAATGGGCGGGAGTAGTCGCAGATACGCAGTATTTT. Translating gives CASSQWAGVVADTQYF.

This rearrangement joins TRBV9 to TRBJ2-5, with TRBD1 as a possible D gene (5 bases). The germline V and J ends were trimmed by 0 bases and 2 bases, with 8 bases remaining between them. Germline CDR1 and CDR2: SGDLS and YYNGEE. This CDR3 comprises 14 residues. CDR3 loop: CASSVGQTQETQYF. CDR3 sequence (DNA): TGTGCCAGCAGCGTAGGACAGACGCAAGAGACCCAGTACTTC.

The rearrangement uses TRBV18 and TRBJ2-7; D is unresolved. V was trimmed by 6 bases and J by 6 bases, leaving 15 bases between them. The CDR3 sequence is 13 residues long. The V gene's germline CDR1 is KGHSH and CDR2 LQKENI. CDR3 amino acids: CASSAVPSAEQYF. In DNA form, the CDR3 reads TGTGCCAGCTCCGCGGTGCCCTCGGCCGAGCAGTACTTC.

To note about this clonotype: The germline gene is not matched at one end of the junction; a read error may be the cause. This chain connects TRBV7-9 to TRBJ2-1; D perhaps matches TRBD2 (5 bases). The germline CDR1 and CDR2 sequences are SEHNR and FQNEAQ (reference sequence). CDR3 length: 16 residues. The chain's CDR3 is CASSLGRGLSHNEQFF. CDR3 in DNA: TGTGCCAGCAGCTTAGGGCGCGGACTCTCCCACAATGAGCAGTTCTTC.

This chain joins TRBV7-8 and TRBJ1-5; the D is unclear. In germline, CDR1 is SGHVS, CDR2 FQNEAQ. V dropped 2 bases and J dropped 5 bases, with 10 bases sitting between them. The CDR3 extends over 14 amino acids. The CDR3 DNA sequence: TGTGCCAGCAGCTTATCGTCGGATTATCAGCCCCAGCATTTT. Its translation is CASSLSSDYQPQHF.

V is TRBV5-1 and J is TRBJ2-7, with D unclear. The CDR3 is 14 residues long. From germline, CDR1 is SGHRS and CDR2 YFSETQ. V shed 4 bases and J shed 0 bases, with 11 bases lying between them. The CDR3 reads CASSADTTSYEQYF. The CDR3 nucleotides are TGCGCCAGCAGCGCCGACACGACCTCCTACGAGCAGTACTTC.

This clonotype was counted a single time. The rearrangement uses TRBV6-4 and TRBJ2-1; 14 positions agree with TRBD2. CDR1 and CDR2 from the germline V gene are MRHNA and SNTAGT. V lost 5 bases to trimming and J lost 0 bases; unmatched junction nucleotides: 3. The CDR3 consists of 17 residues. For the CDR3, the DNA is TGTGCCAGCAGTAGGACTAGCGGGGGGAGCTCCTACAATGAGCAGTTCTTC. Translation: CASSRTSGGSSYNEQFF.

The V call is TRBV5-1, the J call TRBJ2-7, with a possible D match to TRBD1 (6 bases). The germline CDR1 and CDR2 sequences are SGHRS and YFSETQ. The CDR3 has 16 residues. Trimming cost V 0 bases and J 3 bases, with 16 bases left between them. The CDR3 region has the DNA TGCGCCAGCAGCTTGGATATGGGCAGGGGACGCTACGAGCAGTACTTC. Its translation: CASSLDMGRGRYEQYF.

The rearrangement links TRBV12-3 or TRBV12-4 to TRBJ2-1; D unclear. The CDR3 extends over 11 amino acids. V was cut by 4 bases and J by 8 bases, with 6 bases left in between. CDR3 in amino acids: CASSYVDEQFF. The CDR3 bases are TGTGCCAGCAGTTACGTCGATGAGCAGTTCTTC.

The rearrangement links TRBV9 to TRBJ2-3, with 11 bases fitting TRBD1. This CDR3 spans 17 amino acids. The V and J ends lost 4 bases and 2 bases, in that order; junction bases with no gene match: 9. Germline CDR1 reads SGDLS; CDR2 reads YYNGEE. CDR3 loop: CASSPPGQGVFTDTQYF. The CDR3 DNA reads TGTGCCAGCAGCCCCCCGGGACAGGGGGTTTTCACAGATACGCAGTATTTT.

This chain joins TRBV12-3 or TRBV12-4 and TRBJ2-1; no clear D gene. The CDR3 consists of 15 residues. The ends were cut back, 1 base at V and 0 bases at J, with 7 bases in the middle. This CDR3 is CASSLGGISYNEQFF. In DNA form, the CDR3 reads TGTGCCAGCAGTTTAGGCGGAATCTCCTACAATGAGCAGTTCTTC.

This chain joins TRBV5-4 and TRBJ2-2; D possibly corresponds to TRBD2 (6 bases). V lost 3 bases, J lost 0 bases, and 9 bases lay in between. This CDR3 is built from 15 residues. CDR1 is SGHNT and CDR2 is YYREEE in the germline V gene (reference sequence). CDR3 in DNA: TGTGCCAGCAGCTCGGGGACTTCGAACACCGGGGAGCTGTTTTTT. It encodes CASSSGTSNTGELFF.

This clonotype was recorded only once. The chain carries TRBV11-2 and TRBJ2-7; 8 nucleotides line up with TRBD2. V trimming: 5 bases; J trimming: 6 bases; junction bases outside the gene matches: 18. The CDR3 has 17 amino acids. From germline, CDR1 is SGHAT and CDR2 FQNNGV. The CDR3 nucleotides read TGTGCCAGCAGCCCCGCGAGGGGTCGAGCGGGAGAAGTCGAGCAGTACTTC. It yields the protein CASSPARGRAGEVEQYF.

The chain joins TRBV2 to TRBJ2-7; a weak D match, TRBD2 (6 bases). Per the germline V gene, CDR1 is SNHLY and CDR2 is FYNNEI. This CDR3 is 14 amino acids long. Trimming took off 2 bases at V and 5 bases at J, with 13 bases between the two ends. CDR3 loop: CASSERQGLHEQYF. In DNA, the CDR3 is TGTGCCAGCAGTGAACGGCAGGGACTTCACGAGCAGTACTTC.

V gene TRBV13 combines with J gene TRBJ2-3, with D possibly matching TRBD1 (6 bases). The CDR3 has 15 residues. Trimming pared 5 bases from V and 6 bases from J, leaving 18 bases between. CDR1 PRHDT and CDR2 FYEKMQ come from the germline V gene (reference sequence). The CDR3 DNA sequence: TGTGCCAGCAGCCCTCTCCACAGGGAATCGGATACGCAGTATTTT. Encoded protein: CASSPLHRESDTQYF. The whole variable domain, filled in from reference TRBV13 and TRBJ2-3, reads AAGVIQSPRHLIKEKRETATLKCYPIPRHDTVYWYQQGPGQDPQFLISFYEKMQSDKGSIPDRFSAQQFSDYHSELNMSSLELGDSALYFCASSPLHRESDTQYFGPGTRLTVL.